This entry lists 23 T cell receptor beta chains sequenced from one sample in a study of a mutant IDH1 vaccine in newly diagnosed glioma. Regarding time point: week 11, during vaccination. It was 300 ug of mutant IDH1 20-mer peptide that made up each vaccine dose, given with topical imiquimod. No antigen has been identified for these receptors. Method: immunoSEQ multiplex PCR; TCRdb's copy keeps in-frame clones and lacks some. The repertoire consists of about 62,000 clones, with 70% to 90% occurring once and the leading ten covering less than 2%. Sequencing was performed on PBMCs, taken from a glioma patient whose treatment included an IDH1 peptide vaccine. Source of these receptors: a man aged 40-50 years with glioma.

There are a few counts of this clone. The rearrangement joins TRBV5-6 to TRBJ2-5, with TRBD1 matching 7 bases. J was trimmed by 4 bases and V by 3 bases; bases with no gene match: 18. Germline CDR1 reads SGHDT; CDR2 reads YYEEEE. The CDR3 is 18 residues long. CDR3 nucleotide sequence: TGTGCCAGCAGCTCCATCCTCCTCCCGACAGGGCGGAGAGAGACCCAGTACTTC. Translating it yields CASSSILLPTGRRETQYF.

This chain links TRBV19 with TRBJ2-3; D is ambiguous. CDR3 length: 15 residues. The V end was cut by 5 bases, the J end by 1 base, with 13 bases between. Germline V CDR1 and CDR2: LNHDA, SQIVND (reference sequence). CDR3 sequence (DNA): TGTGCCAGTAGTTCGGACGGGTGGGGCACAGATACGCAGTATTTT. Amino acid sequence: CASSSDGWGTDTQYF.

The CDR3 region is CASSPKGITDTGELFF. The CDR3 nucleotides read TGTGCCAGCTCACCAAAAGGAATAACCGACACCGGGGAGCTGTTTTTT. This chain joins TRBV18 and TRBJ2-2; D is uncertain. The CDR3 consists of 16 residues. Germline V lookup: CDR1 KGHSH, CDR2 LQKENI. Trimming left V 2 bases short and J 3 bases short, with 13 bases between.

CDR3 DNA sequence: TGTGCCAGCAGTTATTTGTACAGGGGCGAAGGAGAGACCCAGTACTTC. Amino acids: CASSYLYRGEGETQYF. This chain connects TRBV6-5 to TRBJ2-5; 7 bases match TRBD1. The CDR3 totals 16 residues. V was clipped by 3 bases and J by 4 bases; unmatched bases: 11. Germline values: CDR1 MNHEY, CDR2 SVGAGI.

The chain uses TRBV2 and TRBJ1-1, with a possible D match to TRBD1 (6 bases). This CDR3 has 15 amino acids. Germline V gene sequence: CDR1 SNHLY, CDR2 FYNNEI. Trimming shortened V by 6 bases and J by 1 base, and 15 bases separated the two germline ends. The CDR3 sequence: CASRVTQGSNTEAFF. The CDR3 coding sequence is TGTGCCAGCAGGGTTACACAGGGTTCGAACACTGAAGCTTTCTTT.

This chain links TRBV5-4 with TRBJ1-2; D not resolved. This CDR3 contains 14 residues. V lost 4 bases, J lost 0 bases, and 10 bases lay in between. CDR1 is SGHNT and CDR2 is YYREEE in the germline V gene (reference sequence). The chain's CDR3 is CASSLTGTNYGYTF. Here the CDR3 DNA reads TGTGCCAGCAGCCTGACGGGAACTAACTATGGCTACACCTTC.

This chain joins TRBV27 and TRBJ2-7, with unresolved D. CDR1 is MNHEY and CDR2 is SMNVEV in the germline V gene (reference sequence). Trimming cost V 5 bases and J 2 bases, with 16 bases left between them. This CDR3 has 15 amino acids. The CDR3 reads CASSPLRTHPYEQYF. As DNA, the CDR3 is TGTGCCAGCAGTCCCTTGCGCACCCACCCCTACGAGCAGTACTTC.

As regards this clone: Other DNA sequences in the same sample also yield this CDR3. The rearrangement links TRBV15 to TRBJ2-7; no firm D call. The CDR3 has 12 amino acids. V was clipped by 3 bases and J by 1 base, with 4 bases between them. Germline CDR1 and CDR2: LNHNV and YYDKDF (reference sequence). Here the CDR3 reads CATSSGSYEQYF. CDR3 DNA: TGTGCCACCAGCAGCGGGTCCTACGAGCAGTACTTC.

The V call is TRBV5-6, the J call TRBJ1-5, with D uncertain. Germline V gene sequence: CDR1 SGHDT, CDR2 YYEEEE. Between the trimmed V and J ends, which lost 4 bases and 4 bases, there was a span of 18 bases. The CDR3 loop spans 16 amino acids. Here the CDR3 DNA reads TGTGCCAGCAGCACCCGGGATCTAGGCTGGAATCAGCCCCAGCATTTT. It translates to CASSTRDLGWNQPQHF.

V gene TRBV19 combines with J gene TRBJ1-2; 8 bases map to TRBD1. CDR1 is LNHDA and CDR2 is SQIVND in the germline V gene (reference sequence). The trim removed 9 bases at V and 7 bases at J, leaving 13 bases unmatched. The CDR3 loop spans 14 amino acids. The CDR3 region is CASSQQGVALGYTF. The CDR3 DNA follows: TGTGCCAGCTCACAACAGGGGGTCGCCCTTGGCTACACCTTC.

The V and J genes are TRBV7-3 and TRBJ2-5; TRBD1 matches at 8 bases. V lost 5 bases to trimming and J lost 2 bases; unmatched junction nucleotides: 7. CDR1 and CDR2 (germline): SGHTA, FQGTGA. The CDR3 runs to 15 residues. CDR3: CASSPATGGQETQYF. The CDR3 nucleotides are TGTGCCAGCAGCCCGGCTACAGGGGGTCAAGAGACCCAGTACTTC. Full variable domain (rest looked up from reference TRBV7-3 and TRBJ2-5): GAGVSQTPSNKVTEKGKYVELRCDPISGHTALYWYRQSLGQGPEFLIYFQGTGAADDSGLPNDRFFAVRPEGSVSTLKIQRTERGDSAVYLCASSPATGGQETQYFGPGTRLLVL.

This chain links TRBV28 with TRBJ2-7; tentative D call: TRBD2 (6 bases). V was pared by 6 bases and J by 6 bases, with 21 bases between. CDR3 length: 15 residues. Germline values: CDR1 MDHEN, CDR2 SYDVKM. The CDR3 is CASRARGAPRSEQYF. The CDR3 coding sequence is TGTGCCAGCAGGGCGCGGGGAGCCCCTCGCTCCGAGCAGTACTTC.

This clone came up a few times. The chain links TRBV10-1 to TRBJ1-1; a possible D gene is TRBD1 (5 bases). Trimming removed 4 bases at V and 1 base at J, with 13 bases between. The CDR3 covers 15 residues. From germline, CDR1 is WNHNN and CDR2 SYGVQD (reference sequence). CDR3 DNA: TGCGCCAGCAGTGGGTCTACAGGTCGGAACACTGAAGCTTTCTTT. Translating gives CASSGSTGRNTEAFF.

The chain couples TRBV6-4 to TRBJ2-7, with 16 bases that match TRBD2. From germline, CDR1 is MRHNA and CDR2 SNTAGT. J gave up 4 bases and V 0 bases, and 6 bases lay outside the gene matches. The CDR3 covers 18 residues. In nucleotides, the CDR3 is TGTGCCAGCAGTGACTCCTTGGGGACTAGCGGGAGGGAGTACGAGCAGTACTTC. Protein sequence: CASSDSLGTSGREYEQYF.

The rearrangement links TRBV19 to TRBJ2-1; a possible D gene is TRBD2 (6 bases). Trimming removed 0 bases at V and 3 bases at J, with 15 bases between. This CDR3 contains 17 residues. Germline V gene sequence: CDR1 LNHDA, CDR2 SQIVND (reference sequence). The CDR3: CASSIDSLSGRYNEQFF. Here the CDR3 DNA reads TGTGCCAGTAGTATAGACTCCCTTAGCGGTCGCTACAATGAGCAGTTCTTC. Using reference TRBV19 and TRBJ2-1 for the parts outside the CDR3, the full variable domain is DGGITQSPKYLFRKEGQNVTLSCEQNLNHDAMYWYRQDPGQGLRLIYYSQIVNDFQKGDIAEGYSVSREKKESFPLTVTSAQKNPTAFYLCASSIDSLSGRYNEQFFGPGTRLTVL.

The V and J genes are TRBV5-4 and TRBJ1-2, with D maybe TRBD1 (5 bases). In germline, CDR1 is SGHNT, CDR2 YYREEE (reference sequence). The CDR3 is made up of 15 amino acids. The V and J ends lost 0 bases and 4 bases respectively, with 13 bases between them. In DNA form, the CDR3 reads TGTGCCAGCAGCTTGGTGGGGGGGAGCGGCTATGGCTACACCTTC. It translates to CASSLVGGSGYGYTF.

The V call is TRBV6-1, the J call TRBJ1-6; TRBD1 is a possible D gene (6 bases). V gave up 7 bases and J gave up 13 bases, with 14 bases separating them. This CDR3 spans 12 amino acids. Germline CDR1 reads MNHNS; CDR2 reads SASEGT. The CDR3 nucleotides are TGTGCCAGCACCACCACAGGGACGCCCCTCCACTTT. Protein sequence: CASTTTGTPLHF.

J is TRBJ1-1 and V is TRBV28; 7 bases agree with TRBD1. Unmatched junction bases numbered 9, after V lost 8 bases and J lost 0 bases. There are 15 residues in the CDR3. CDR1 is MDHEN and CDR2 is SYDVKM in the germline V gene. In DNA, the CDR3 is TGTGCCAGCCTATACAGGGGAAACATGAACACTGAAGCTTTCTTT. Its protein is CASLYRGNMNTEAFF. Full variable domain (rest looked up from reference TRBV28 and TRBJ1-1): DVKVTQSSRYLVKRTGEKVFLECVQDMDHENMFWYRQDPGLGLRLIYFSYDVKMKEKGDIPEGYSVSREKKERFSLILESASTNQTSMYLCASLYRGNMNTEAFFGQGTRLTVV.

This clone was recorded once. The V and J genes are TRBV9 and TRBJ1-4; no clear D. The V end was cut by 0 bases, the J end by 0 bases, with 3 bases between. Germline V lookup: CDR1 SGDLS, CDR2 YYNGEE. This CDR3 contains 14 residues. CDR3 coding DNA: TGTGCCAGCAGCGTAGGACCAACTAATGAAAAACTGTTTTTT. Its protein is CASSVGPTNEKLFF.

V is TRBV5-8 and J is TRBJ1-5; 11 nucleotides line up with TRBD1. CDR1 is SGHTS and CDR2 is YDEGEE in the germline V gene. CDR3 length: 16 amino acids. Germline trimming cut 2 bases from V and 5 bases from J; bases unmatched to any gene: 6. Written as DNA, the CDR3 is TGTGCCAGCAGCTTACCGGGACAGGGGGATCATCAGCCCCAGCATTTT. Protein sequence: CASSLPGQGDHQPQHF.

The J gene is TRBJ2-2, the V gene TRBV14; unclear D gene. Germline lookup yields CDR1 SGHDN and CDR2 FVKESK. CDR3 length: 13 residues. Trimming took 0 bases from V and 7 from J, leaving 6 bases between them. The CDR3 reads CASSQEVGGELFF. As DNA, the CDR3 is TGTGCCAGCAGCCAAGAAGTAGGCGGGGAGCTGTTTTTT.

This chain joins TRBV5-6 and TRBJ1-6, with D perhaps matching TRBD1 (5 bases). Trimming took off 4 bases at V and 12 bases at J, with 17 bases between the two ends. Germline CDR1 reads SGHDT; CDR2 reads YYEEEE. The CDR3 is 14 residues long. The CDR3 protein is CASSGDAAYRPLHF. CDR3 DNA: TGTGCCAGCAGCGGGGACGCCGCTTACCGACCCCTCCACTTT.

V gene TRBV18 combines with J gene TRBJ2-1; possibly TRBD1 or TRBD2 for D (6 bases each). The germline gives CDR1 KGHSH, CDR2 LQKENI. V dropped 2 bases and J dropped 10 bases, with 15 bases sitting between them. CDR3 length equals 14 residues. CDR3 amino acids: CASSPAHLGGEQFF. The CDR3 DNA reads TGTGCCAGCTCACCAGCCCACCTGGGGGGCGAGCAGTTCTTC.